This record covers a single T cell receptor (beta chain). Its antigen is undetermined. The sample belongs to a study of T cells in Graves' hyperthyroidism and ophthalmopathy. Study-wide results and caveats: Ophthalmopathy was distinguished from stable hyperthyroidism by 13 V-J signatures.

The CDR3 length is 17 residues. V lost 2 bases to trimming and J lost 3 bases, with 17 bases between them. Amplification of TCR beta CDR3 regions used RNA as the template. A set of HTBI primers served as the primers for a first-round RT-PCR of the TCR CDR3. Each CDR3 protein gets one entry after TCRdb re-called the multiplex PCR reads with MiXCR. Of about 700,000 distinct CDR3 sequences detected, 11% to 15% appear once; the ten largest clones hold roughly 10%. The origin of this receptor is a woman aged 18-29 years with Graves' hyperthyroidism. The rearrangement joins TRBV12-3 or TRBV12-4 to TRBJ1-5; no definite D call. The sequenced sample consisted of blood. CDR3 loop: CASSLLRWGEINQPQHF. The CDR3 nucleotides read TGTGCCAGCAGTTTACTTCGTTGGGGAGAGATCAATCAGCCCCAGCATTTT.